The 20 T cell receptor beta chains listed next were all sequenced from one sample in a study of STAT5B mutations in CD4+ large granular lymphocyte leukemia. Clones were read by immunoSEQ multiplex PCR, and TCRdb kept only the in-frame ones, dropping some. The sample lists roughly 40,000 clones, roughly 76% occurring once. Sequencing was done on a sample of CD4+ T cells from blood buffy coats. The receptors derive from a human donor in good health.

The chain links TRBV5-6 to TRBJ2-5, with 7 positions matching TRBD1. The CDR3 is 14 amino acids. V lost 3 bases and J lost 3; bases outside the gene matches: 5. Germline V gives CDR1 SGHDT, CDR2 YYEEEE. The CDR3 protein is CASSSTGVKETQYF. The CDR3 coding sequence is TGTGCCAGCAGCTCCACAGGGGTCAAAGAGACCCAGTACTTC.

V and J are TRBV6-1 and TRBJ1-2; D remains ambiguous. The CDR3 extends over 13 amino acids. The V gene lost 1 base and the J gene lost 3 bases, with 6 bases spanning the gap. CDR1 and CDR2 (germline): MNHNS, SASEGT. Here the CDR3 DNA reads TGTGCCAGCAGTGAAGGATGGGACTATGGCTACACCTTC. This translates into CASSEGWDYGYTF.

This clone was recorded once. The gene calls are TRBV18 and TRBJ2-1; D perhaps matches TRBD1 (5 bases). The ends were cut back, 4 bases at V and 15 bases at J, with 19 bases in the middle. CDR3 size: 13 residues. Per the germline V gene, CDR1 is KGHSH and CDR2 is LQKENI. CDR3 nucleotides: TGTGCCAGCTCACGACAAGGGGAAGCCCGGCGGTTCTTC. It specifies CASSRQGEARRFF.

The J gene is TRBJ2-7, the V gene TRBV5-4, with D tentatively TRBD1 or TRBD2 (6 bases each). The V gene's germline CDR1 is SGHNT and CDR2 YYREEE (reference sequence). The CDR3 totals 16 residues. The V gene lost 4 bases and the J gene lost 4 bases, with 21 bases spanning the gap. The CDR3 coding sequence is TGTGCCAGCAGCCCCACTGGGGGGACAACACCTTACGAGCAGTACTTC. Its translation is CASSPTGGTTPYEQYF.

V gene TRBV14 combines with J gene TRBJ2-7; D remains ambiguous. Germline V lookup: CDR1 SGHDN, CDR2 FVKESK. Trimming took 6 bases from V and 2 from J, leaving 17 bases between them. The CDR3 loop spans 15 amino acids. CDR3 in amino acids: CASRRRPGSTYEQYF. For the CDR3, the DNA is TGTGCCAGCAGACGACGTCCCGGATCCACCTACGAGCAGTACTTC.

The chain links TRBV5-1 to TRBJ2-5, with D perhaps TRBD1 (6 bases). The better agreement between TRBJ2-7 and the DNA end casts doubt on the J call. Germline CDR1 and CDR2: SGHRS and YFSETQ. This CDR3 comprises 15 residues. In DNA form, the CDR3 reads TGCGCCAGCAGCTTGTTTGCCGGGACACCCTACGAGCAGTACTTC. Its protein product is CASSLFAGTPYEQYF.

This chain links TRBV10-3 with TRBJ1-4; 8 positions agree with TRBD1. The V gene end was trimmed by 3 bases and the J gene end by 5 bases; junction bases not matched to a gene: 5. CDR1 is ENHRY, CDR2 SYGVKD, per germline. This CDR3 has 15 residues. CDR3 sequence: CAISDSRTGNEKLFF. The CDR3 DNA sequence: TGTGCCATCAGTGATAGCAGGACAGGGAATGAAAAACTGTTTTTT.

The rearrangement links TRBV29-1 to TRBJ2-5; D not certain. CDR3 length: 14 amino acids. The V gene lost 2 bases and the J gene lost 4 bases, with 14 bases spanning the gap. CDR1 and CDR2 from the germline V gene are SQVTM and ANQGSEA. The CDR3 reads CSVESGPEPETQYF. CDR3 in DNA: TGCAGCGTTGAATCGGGCCCCGAGCCAGAGACCCAGTACTTC. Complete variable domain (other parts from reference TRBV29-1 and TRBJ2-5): SAVISQKPSRDICQRGTSLTIQCQVDSQVTMMFWYRQQPGQSLTLIATANQGSEATYESGFVIDKFPISRPNLTFSTLTVSNMSPEDSSIYLCSVESGPEPETQYFGPGTRLLVL.

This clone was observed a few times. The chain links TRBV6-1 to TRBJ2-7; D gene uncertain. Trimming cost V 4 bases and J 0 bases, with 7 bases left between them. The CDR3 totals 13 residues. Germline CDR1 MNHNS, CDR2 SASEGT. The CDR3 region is CASSGAFSYEQYF. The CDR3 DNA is TGTGCCAGCAGTGGAGCTTTCTCCTACGAGCAGTACTTC.

CDR3 sequence reads: CASSNSGGRSYEQYF. The CDR3, as DNA: TGTGCCAGCAGTAATAGCGGGGGGCGGAGCTACGAGCAGTACTTC. The chain carries TRBV6-5 and TRBJ2-7; 10 nucleotides match TRBD2. Germline lookup yields CDR1 MNHEY and CDR2 SVGAGI. The CDR3 consists of 15 residues. Germline trimming cut 5 bases from V and 3 bases from J; bases unmatched to any gene: 7.

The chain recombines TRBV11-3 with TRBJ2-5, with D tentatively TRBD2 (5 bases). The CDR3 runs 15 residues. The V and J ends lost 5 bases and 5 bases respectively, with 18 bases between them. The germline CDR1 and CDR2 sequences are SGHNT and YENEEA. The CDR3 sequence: CASSPSGILGETQYF. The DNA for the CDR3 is TGTGCCAGCAGCCCATCGGGGATACTTGGCGAGACCCAGTACTTC.

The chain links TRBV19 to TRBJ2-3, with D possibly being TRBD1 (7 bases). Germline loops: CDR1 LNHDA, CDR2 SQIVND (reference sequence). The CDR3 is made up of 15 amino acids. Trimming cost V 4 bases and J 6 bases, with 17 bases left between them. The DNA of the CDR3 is TGTGCCAGTAGTAATGGAGGGGGCGCAGGGGATACGCAGTATTTT. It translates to CASSNGGGAGDTQYF.

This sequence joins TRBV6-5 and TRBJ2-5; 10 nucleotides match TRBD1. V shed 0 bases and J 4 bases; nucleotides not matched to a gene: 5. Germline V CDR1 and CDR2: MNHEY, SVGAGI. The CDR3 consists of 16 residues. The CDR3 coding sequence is TGTGCCAGCAGTTACTCCGGGACAGGGGTAGCAGAGACCCAGTACTTC. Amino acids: CASSYSGTGVAETQYF.

The CDR3 protein is CASSLAASYEQYF. Written as DNA, the CDR3 is TGTGCCAGCAGCTTAGCGGCTAGCTACGAGCAGTACTTC. The rearrangement joins TRBV7-2 to TRBJ2-7; unclear D gene. Per germline, CDR1 SGHTA and CDR2 FQGNSA. Trimming removed 0 bases at V and 3 bases at J, with 6 bases between. There are 13 residues in the CDR3.

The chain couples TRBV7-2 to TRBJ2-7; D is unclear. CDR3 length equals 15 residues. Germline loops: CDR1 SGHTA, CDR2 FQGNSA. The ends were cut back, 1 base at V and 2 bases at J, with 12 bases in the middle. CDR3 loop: CASSLVGEPAYEQYF. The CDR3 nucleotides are TGTGCCAGCAGCTTAGTTGGGGAACCCGCCTACGAGCAGTACTTC.

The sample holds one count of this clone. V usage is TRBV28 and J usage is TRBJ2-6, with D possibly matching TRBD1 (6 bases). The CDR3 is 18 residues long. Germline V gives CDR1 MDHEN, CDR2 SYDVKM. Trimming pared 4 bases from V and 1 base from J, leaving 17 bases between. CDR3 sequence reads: CASSSYTGKGSGANVLTF. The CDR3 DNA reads TGTGCCAGCAGTTCATACACAGGGAAGGGGTCTGGGGCCAACGTCCTGACTTTC.

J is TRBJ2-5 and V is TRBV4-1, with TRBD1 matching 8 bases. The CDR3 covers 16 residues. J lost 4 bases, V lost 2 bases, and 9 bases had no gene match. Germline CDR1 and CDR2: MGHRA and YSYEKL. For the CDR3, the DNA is TGCGCCAGCAGCCAAACGGACAGGGCCTTAGGAGAGACCCAGTACTTC. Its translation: CASSQTDRALGETQYF.

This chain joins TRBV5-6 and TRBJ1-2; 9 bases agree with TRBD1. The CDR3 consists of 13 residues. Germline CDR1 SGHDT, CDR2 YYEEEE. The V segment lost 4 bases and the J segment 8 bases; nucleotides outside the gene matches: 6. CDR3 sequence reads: CASSVTGGGGYTF. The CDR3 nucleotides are TGTGCCAGCAGCGTTACAGGGGGCGGGGGCTACACCTTC.

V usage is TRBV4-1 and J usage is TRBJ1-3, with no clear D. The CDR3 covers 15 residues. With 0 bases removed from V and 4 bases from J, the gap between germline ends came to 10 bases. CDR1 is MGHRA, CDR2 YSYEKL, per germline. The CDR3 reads CASSQDSGLGNTIYF. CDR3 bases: TGCGCCAGCAGCCAAGATTCAGGTTTGGGAAACACCATATATTTT.

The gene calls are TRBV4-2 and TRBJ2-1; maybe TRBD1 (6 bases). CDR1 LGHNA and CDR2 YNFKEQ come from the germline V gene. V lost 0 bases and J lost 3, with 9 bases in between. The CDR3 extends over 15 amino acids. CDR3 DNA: TGTGCCAGCAGCCAAGAGGGGGCTTTCTACAATGAGCAGTTCTTC. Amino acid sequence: CASSQEGAFYNEQFF.